This T cell receptor (beta chain) originates from a study of T cell responses to AZD1222 COVID-19 vaccine (dated by TCRdb to the early 2020s). In terms of the full investigation: Because spike-specific TCR depth and breadth did not differ between the two schedules, AZD1222 recipients who got a second dose at roughly 4 weeks were pooled with those who got a second dose at roughly 12 weeks. Enrollment into the trials was organized by age into subgroups of 18-55, 56-69 and 70-plus years, and those subgroups contained roughly 140, 27 and 60 TCR-sequenced participants, respectively. A total of more than 230 trial participants underwent TCR sequencing, of whom some 210 received two doses of AZD1222 and about 25 received two doses of the MenACWY control vaccine. Results and caveats for the whole study, not just this receptor: Conclusions about previously exposed vaccinees are limited, since just a handful of AZD1222 recipients were seropositive for SARS-CoV-2 at baseline. After two AZD1222 doses, both the breadth and the depth of spike-specific TCRs were significantly higher than at day 0 and than in MenACWY recipients. The 56-69-year group was small, and its depth increase did not reach significance, likely because of low power. The whole spike protein was spanned by vaccine-associated CD4 TCRs, and dominant responses were seen in regions 160-218 and 743-854. Most participants were white British and females outnumbered males, and the authors suggested that clonal diversity may have been underestimated. Because no day 14 peak-response samples were available, repertoires were characterized only after the peak T cell response. Reportedly, almost half of the unique spike-specific TCRs recognized epitopes lying outside the regions that are mutated in the B.1.351 and B.1.1.7 variants.

Taken with the paper, the label for time point translates to: baseline before first vaccination. Vaccinee samples were obtained from the UK trials COV001 and COV002, which included a single-blind randomized controlled phase 2/3 trial of AZD1222 (ChAdOx1 nCoV-19) in healthy adults. For TCRbeta chain sequencing, PBMC samples from trial participants were taken at day 0 and at day 28 after the second dose. The CDR3 regions of human TCRbeta chains were subjected to immunosequencing. Per the authors' processing: Repertoire TCRs were checked for matches against a reference library of SARS-CoV-2-specific TCRs that had been generated using the MIRA antigen-specificity platform. Breadth was defined as the fraction of unique TCRs that were SARS-CoV-2-associated, and depth was defined as the fraction of total T cells that were SARS-CoV-2-associated. Using the MIRA data, each spike-specific TCR was mapped to the spike region that the TCR reacts to and placed in a CD4 or CD8 class. Log10-transformed breadth and depth values were compared by one-way ANOVA with Sidak's multiple comparisons tests. TCRdb limited this immuneACCESS table to in-frame rearrangements with V and J called. A share of clones is missing; checked studies link under half to unresolved V genes, and the rest is unexplained. Clonal size and the V and J genes are those of that table, whereas D and trimming came from the DNA. The sample has approximately 100,000 clones on record, roughly 84% of them singletons. Of the sample, under 1.5% is held by the ten largest clones.

Comment on this clone: Its specific antigen is unknown. No much larger clonotype is one base removed from it; base qualities were not supplied.

Sequencing used peripheral blood, obtained on day 0 of AZD1222 vaccination. The receptor was isolated from an adult in good health.

The nucleotide sequence reads as follows: TGTGCCAGCGGGTGGAGGAGGGAGACCCAGTACTTC. Translated, this gives CASGWRRETQYF. This sequence uses TRBV2 and TRBJ2-5; a tentative D call is TRBD2 (5 bases match). V drops 8 bases and J drops 5 bases, leaving 12 bases in between. The cysteine opens and the phenylalanine closes a CDR3 of 12 amino acids. The read is trimmed to its CDR3 DNA, 36 bases read in frame from base 1. The germline V gene supplies CDR1 SNHLY and CDR2 FYNNEI.